This TCR beta chain derives from a study of T cell responses to AZD1222 COVID-19 vaccine listed by TCRdb under 2021. Regarding the study in general: A total of just over 230 trial participants underwent TCR sequencing, of whom some 200 had received two doses of AZD1222 and some 25 had received two doses of the MenACWY control vaccine. Trial participants were enrolled into age subgroups of 18-55, 56-69 and 70-plus years, which contained about 150, 27 and 61 TCR-sequenced participants, respectively. The paper as a whole reports these results and caveats: Reportedly, almost half of the unique spike-specific TCRs recognized epitopes lying outside the regions that are mutated in the B.1.351 and B.1.1.7 variants. Because no samples from the day 14 peak response were available, repertoires could be characterized only after the peak T cell response. A significant rise in spike-specific TCR breadth and depth was observed after two AZD1222 doses relative to day 0 and relative to MenACWY recipients. The 56-69-year group was small, and its depth increase did not reach significance, likely because of low power. Conclusions about previously exposed vaccinees were limited because only 5 or 6 AZD1222 recipients were SARS-CoV-2 seropositive at baseline. The whole spike protein was spanned by vaccine-associated CD4 TCRs, and dominant responses were seen in regions 160-218 and 743-854. Participants were mostly white British, with more females than males. The authors suggested clonal diversity may have been underestimated.

CDR1 and CDR2 (SQVTM, ANQGSEA) derive from the germline V gene. From the cysteine through the phenylalanine, the CDR3 covers 15 amino acids. Just CDR3 DNA is preserved here, 45 bases in frame from base 1. Trimming removed 2 bases from V and 8 bases from J; the gene matches leave 6 bases unexplained. The CDR3 regions of human TCRbeta chains were subjected to immunosequencing. The original methods were these. Repertoire TCRs were matched against a reference library of SARS-CoV-2-specific TCRs generated with the MIRA antigen-specificity platform. Breadth meant the fraction of unique TCRs that were SARS-CoV-2-associated, whereas depth meant the fraction of total T cells that were SARS-CoV-2-associated. Using the MIRA data, each spike-specific TCR was assigned both to the spike region to which the TCR was reactive and to a CD4 or CD8 class. Log10-transformed breadth and depth values were compared by one-way ANOVA with Sidak's multiple comparisons tests. Here the immuneACCESS table is served through TCRdb, limited to in-frame sequences with V and J called. Missing clones are a known gap in these copies; in checked studies unresolved V genes cover under half, and the rest lacks a known reason. V, J and clone size reflect that table, while D and trimming were determined from the DNA. The sample table contains about 120,000 clones; only one count was recorded for approximately 86% of them. Approximately 2.5% of the sample is held by the ten biggest clonotypes.

Reading the label with the study, this specimen's time point is: about 28 days (+/-7) after the second vaccine dose. AZD1222 recipients given second doses at about 4 weeks or at about 12 weeks were pooled, since spike-specific TCR depth and breadth were not found to differ between the two schedules. Samples from vaccinated people were obtained from the UK trials COV001 and COV002, which included a single-blind randomized controlled phase 2/3 trial of AZD1222 (ChAdOx1 nCoV-19) in healthy adults. For TCRbeta chain sequencing, PBMC samples were collected from trial participants at day 0 and at day 28 after the second dose. A remark on this clone: There is no known antigen for this receptor. Base-call qualities are not available, and no considerably larger clone is one nucleotide away.

Sequencing used peripheral blood, obtained 28 days after the second AZD1222 dose. The sequence came from an adult who received the AZD1222 COVID-19 vaccine. The chain links TRBV29-1 with TRBJ1-4; 12 junctional bases match TRBD1. The encoded CDR3 is CSVESAGTGGEKLFF. The DNA sequence is given as TGCAGCGTTGAATCCGCCGGGACAGGGGGCGAAAAACTGTTTTTT.